Sequencing of this T cell receptor beta chain was carried out in a study of regulatory T cells in long-lasting Graves disease. From germline, CDR1 is SGHAT and CDR2 FQNNGV. The CDR3 loop spans 14 amino acids. V gave up 1 base and J gave up 3 bases, with 10 bases separating them. There are many counts of this clonotype. Library construction for TCR beta used iRepertoire HTBI primers and Arm-PCR of CDR3 regions. In TCRdb, the multiplex PCR reads were re-called with MiXCR into one record per CDR3 protein. Of hundreds of thousands of distinct CDR3 sequences detected, around 15% appear once; the ten largest clones hold 20% to 25%. Specified time point: newly diagnosed GD, antithyroid drugs for less than 3 months. There was RNA extracted from PBMCs, and the TCR library was made from it. Xi'an, China, was home to the endocrinology department that provided patients. These data were also filed under a second study, of T cells in Graves' hyperthyroidism and ophthalmopathy.

The receptor's source is a woman aged 35-65 years with Graves disease. The J gene is TRBJ2-7, the V gene TRBV11-2; the D gene is possibly TRBD2 (6 bases). The source was peripheral blood mononuclear cells (PBMCs), collected at new diagnosis, from a patient treated with antithyroid drugs. The DNA of the CDR3 is TGTGCCAGCAGCTTAGTCCTAGCGATCTACGAGCAGTACTTC. Translation: CASSLVLAIYEQYF.